These 21 T cell receptor beta chains came from one sample sequenced in a study of kidney transplant recipient with SARS-CoV-2 infection. Each CDR3 protein is one row after TCRdb ran MiXCR on the reads. This sample has about 250,000 distinct CDR3 sequences, with under 35% found just once. The sample consisted of a blood sample, taken at baseline and on approximately day 120 from a kidney transplant recipient. The receptors here all came from a male patient younger than 45 who had COVID-19 and was a kidney transplant recipient. Part of the T cell pool may stem from the graft donor.

This clonotype was detected many times. One end of the junction is discordant with germline, which a read error may explain. The chain carries TRBV7-7 and TRBJ2-1, with 7 bases fitting TRBD2. CDR3 length: 14 amino acids. Germline CDR1 is SSHAT and CDR2 is FNYEAQ (reference sequence). This CDR3 reads CASSLGGRHSEQFF. The CDR3 DNA is TGTGCTAGCAGCTTAGGCGGGAGACATAGTGAGCAGTTCTTC.

This clonotype has ten or more counts. The chain employs TRBV6-8 and TRBJ1-2, with D unresolved. The CDR3 contains 17 residues. Germline-derived CDR1 and CDR2 are MNHGY and SAAAGT. V shed 4 bases and J shed 4 bases, with 22 bases lying between them. The CDR3 bases are TGTGCCAGCAGTTTTTGTCCACGCTCTAGAAAGACCTATGGCTACACCTTC. Translated, it gives CASSFCPRSRKTYGYTF.

A word on this clonotype: A much larger clone lies a single base off, so this may be a read error. This chain connects TRBV12-3 or TRBV12-4 to TRBJ1-5; the D is unclear. The CDR3 contains 12 residues. V lost 5 bases and J lost 6, with 8 bases in between. DNA for the CDR3: TGTGCCAGCAGTCTACCAAGTCAGCCCCAGCATTTT. Translating it yields CASSLPSQPQHF.

The chain recombines TRBV24-1 with TRBJ2-5, with 7 positions matching TRBD1. The CDR3 length is 15 residues. Germline CDR1 and CDR2: KGHDR and SFDVKD. Trimming cost V 4 bases and J 7 bases; bases outside gene matches: 11. CDR3 nucleotide sequence: TGTGCCACCAGTGACCCCCGACAGGGAATCGGGACCCAGTACTTC. This translates into CATSDPRQGIGTQYF.

This clonotype was observed at least ten times. The CDR3: CASRTGGTNYGYTF. CDR3 nucleotides: TGTGCCAGCAGGACAGGGGGGACTAACTATGGCTACACCTTC. The chain couples TRBV27 to TRBJ1-2, with 9 bases lining up with TRBD1. The CDR3 runs to 14 residues. The germline V gene encodes CDR1 MNHEY and CDR2 SMNVEV (reference sequence). V was pared by 6 bases and J by 0 bases, with 2 bases of the junction left unmatched.

With respect to this clonotype: A read error may explain this, as a much larger clone is one base away. CDR3 residues: CDSSLSGSGANVLTF. CDR3 sequence (DNA): TGTGACAGCAGTTTATCCGGGTCTGGGGCCAACGTCCTGACTTTC. The chain recombines TRBV28 with TRBJ2-6; the D is unclear. The CDR3 runs 15 residues. Germline V gene data show CDR1 as MDHEN and CDR2 as SYDVKM.

This clonotype has a count of ten or more. CDR3 residues: CASSSNQGALYEQYF. DNA of the CDR3: TGTGCCAGCAGCTCAAATCAGGGGGCCCTCTACGAGCAGTACTTC. The rearrangement links TRBV6-8 to TRBJ2-7; 8 bases are shared with TRBD1. The J segment lost 3 bases and the V segment lost 6 bases, leaving 10 bases of the junction unmatched. In germline, CDR1 is MNHGY, CDR2 SAAAGT. The CDR3 is 15 amino acids.

As to this clonotype: A much larger clonotype is one base distant, so this may be a read error. This chain uses TRBV6-1 with TRBJ1-2, with D hard to call. Trimming stripped 4 bases from V and 4 bases from J, with 22 bases between. CDR1 MNHNS and CDR2 SASEGT come from the germline V gene. CDR3 size: 17 residues. CDR3 protein: CASSGAYSMRKTYGYTF. The CDR3 DNA reads TGTGCCAGCAGTGGGGCATACTCTATGCGAAAGACCTATGGCTACACCTTC.

This chain uses TRBV5-1 with TRBJ1-4, with D maybe TRBD1 (6 bases). Between the trimmed V and J ends, which lost 0 bases and 8 bases, there was a span of 8 bases. The germline CDR1 and CDR2 sequences are SGHRS and YFSETQ. The CDR3 spans 13 residues. For the CDR3, the DNA is TGCGCCAGCAGCTTGGGAGGGGGAGAAAAACTGTTTTTT. It translates to CASSLGGGEKLFF.

This clonotype turned up a few times. With a much larger clone just one base away, this may be a read error. V is TRBV6-2 or TRBV6-3 and J is TRBJ1-2; D is ambiguous. This CDR3 has 17 residues. V gave up 5 bases and J gave up 4 bases, with 23 bases separating them. From germline, CDR1 is MNHEY and CDR2 SVGEGT. CDR3 sequence: CASSGGPCIGKTYGYTF. CDR3 DNA sequence: TGTGCCAGCAGTGGAGGCCCCTGCATCGGAAAGACCTATGGCTACACCTTC.

This clonotype was observed many times. V is TRBV12-3 or TRBV12-4 and J is TRBJ1-2; D ambiguous. Trimming shortened V by 5 bases and J by 4 bases, and 23 bases separated the two germline ends. The CDR3 has 17 residues. The CDR3 is CASSPIRTAGKTYGYTF. CDR3 bases: TGTGCCAGCAGTCCTATTCGCACAGCAGGAAAGACCTATGGCTACACCTTC.

With regard to this clonotype: A much more abundant neighbour one base away suggests this may be a read error. The gene calls are TRBV19 and TRBJ1-5; maybe TRBD1 (6 bases). The CDR3 runs 16 residues. CDR1 and CDR2 (germline): LNHDA, SQIVND (reference sequence). The ends were cut back, 8 bases at V and 0 bases at J, with 17 bases in the middle. CDR3: CASRTSGGFSNQPQHF. DNA for the CDR3: TGTGCCAGTCGTACCTCCGGGGGCTTTAGCAATCAGCCCCAGCATTTT.

The J gene is TRBJ2-3, the V gene TRBV2; 8 nucleotides align to TRBD1. This CDR3 spans 12 amino acids. The V and J ends lost 6 bases and 5 bases, in that order; junction bases with no gene match: 1. Germline V gives CDR1 SNHLY, CDR2 FYNNEI. The CDR3 DNA reads TGTGCCAGCAGGACAGGGGTAGATACGCAGTATTTT. The encoded protein is CASRTGVDTQYF.

This clonotype came up many times. The CDR3 DNA is TGTGCCAGCAGTGTTCATAGAGGTGGGAGAAAGACCTATGGCTACACCTTC. As protein: CASSVHRGGRKTYGYTF. The chain links TRBV6-1 to TRBJ1-2; D not certain. The germline V gene encodes CDR1 MNHNS and CDR2 SASEGT. CDR3 size: 17 residues. The germline V and J ends were trimmed by 4 bases and 4 bases, with 22 bases remaining between them.

This clonotype has only a few counts. CDR3 DNA sequence: TGTGCCAGCAGCTCCGGACAGGGGGTAATCAGTACGCAGTATTTT. It is translated as CASSSGQGVISTQYF. J is TRBJ2-3 and V is TRBV7-2; 10 bases line up with TRBD1. The J segment lost 8 bases and the V segment lost 4 bases, leaving 9 bases of the junction unmatched. Germline loops: CDR1 SGHTA, CDR2 FQGNSA. The CDR3 length is 15 residues.

This clonotype was observed at least ten times. The chain is built from TRBV12-3 or TRBV12-4 and TRBJ1-4; TRBD1 is a possible D gene (5 bases). The CDR3 extends over 15 amino acids. Trimming pared 7 bases from V and 3 bases from J, leaving 15 bases between. CDR3 DNA sequence: TGTGCCAGCATCTTAGGTGGGGCGGCTAATGAAAAACTGTTTTTT. Translating gives CASILGGAANEKLFF.

This clonotype was recorded only once. The chain links TRBV18 to TRBJ1-2; 7 bases line up with TRBD1. CDR3 length: 14 amino acids. After removal of 3 bases from V and 5 bases from J, the junction contained 6 bases not matched to a gene. CDR1 and CDR2 (germline): KGHSH, LQKENI. CDR3 in amino acids: CASSPRQGLYGYTF. In DNA form, the CDR3 reads TGTGCCAGCTCACCTAGACAGGGACTGTATGGCTACACCTTC.

This clonotype was detected only a few times. The V call is TRBV5-1, the J call TRBJ2-1; D ambiguous. Trimming removed 0 bases at V and 9 bases at J, with 13 bases between. From germline, CDR1 is SGHRS and CDR2 YFSETQ. This CDR3 spans 14 amino acids. In nucleotides, the CDR3 is TGCGCCAGCAGCTTGGTCCAGGTCAACAGTGAGCAGTTCTTC. Amino acid sequence: CASSLVQVNSEQFF.

This clonotype was seen repeatedly, ten times or more. The chain combines TRBV7-2 with TRBJ2-7, with TRBD1 as a possible D gene (5 bases). V was trimmed by 2 bases and J by 5 bases, leaving 10 bases between them. Germline V gene sequence: CDR1 SGHTA, CDR2 FQGNSA. This CDR3 has 13 amino acids. The CDR3 DNA follows: TGTGCCAGCAGCTTATGGGGCGGAAACGAGCAGTACTTC. Residues: CASSLWGGNEQYF.

A remark on this clonotype: It may be a read error: a sequence one base away is much more abundant. This rearrangement joins TRBV28 to TRBJ2-7, with 7 bases identical to TRBD2. CDR1 and CDR2 from the germline V gene are MDHEN and SYDVKM. The CDR3 extends over 16 amino acids. The trim removed 8 bases at V and 5 bases at J, leaving 18 bases unmatched. The CDR3 reads CASGPPDERDLNEQYF. CDR3 nucleotide sequence: TGTGCCAGCGGTCCCCCAGATGAGCGGGATTTGAACGAGCAGTACTTC.

This clonotype has just a few counts. V is TRBV5-4 and J is TRBJ2-5; the D gene is possibly TRBD1 (6 bases). Trimming left V 3 bases short and J 2 bases short, with 8 bases between. The germline gives CDR1 SGHNT, CDR2 YYREEE (reference sequence). This CDR3 contains 13 residues. The CDR3 here is CASSSDRQETQYF. Written as DNA, the CDR3 is TGTGCCAGCAGCTCTGACAGGCAAGAGACCCAGTACTTC.